The TCR beta chain described here comes from a study of blood T cell repertoires in COVID-19. At the level of the study: The origin of the acute and convalescent COVID-19 samples was the United States, Italy and Spain. From T cells, B-cell-depleted T cells, or PBMCs came the material, which was cDNA or gDNA.

The CDR3 loop spans 15 amino acids. Germline V gene lookup returns CDR1 SQVTM and CDR2 ANQGSEA. After removal of 7 bases from V and 5 bases from J, the junction contained 13 bases not matched to a gene. Enrolled through a virtual design, the participants were between about 18 and 100 years of age and came from about two dozen US areas. Cohort 3 donors were reported recovered after two negative PCRs, clearance, or symptom resolution. Using immunoSEQ multiplex PCR, the repertoire was profiled, and TCRdb retains in-frame clones only, with some absent. This sample has approximately 300,000 clones; roughly 86% occur once, and the top ten carry 2.6%.

Specimen: PBMCs or T cells enriched from blood (not recorded which). The chain couples TRBV29-1 to TRBJ2-5; 10 bases are a match to TRBD2. The sequence came from a woman aged 18-29 years who had recovered from COVID-19. DNA for the CDR3: TGCAGCGCCAGACGAGCGGGAGGGCCCGGGGAGACCCAGTACTTC. This codes for CSARRAGGPGETQYF.